These 8 T cell receptor beta chains were all obtained from the same sample, sequenced in a study of blood T cell repertoires in COVID-19 (dated by TCRdb to 2020 to 2022). Libraries were built with the immunoSEQ multiplex PCR assay. TCRdb stores this immuneACCESS table with in-frame sequences only. Part of the clones is absent; in the studies checked, under half of the shortfall reflects unresolved V genes, and no reason is known for the rest. The sample table holds nearly 200,000 clones, of which 80% to 85% were seen once. The ten largest clones capture roughly 6.9% of the sample. The specimen sequenced was PBMCs or T cells enriched from blood (not recorded which). The receptors shown here come from a man aged 40-49 years who had recovered from COVID-19.

This sequence joins TRBV7-9 and TRBJ2-3; 14 bases are a match to TRBD2. Germline V gives CDR1 SEHNR, CDR2 FQNEAQ (reference sequence). The length of the CDR3 is 15 residues. The ends lost 4 bases at V and 4 bases at J; junction bases unmatched: 1. In DNA form, the CDR3 reads TGTGCCAGCAGCTGGGGACTAGCGGGGGCAGATACGCAGTATTTT. Its protein is CASSWGLAGADTQYF.

The chain links TRBV5-1 to TRBJ2-2; TRBD1 aligns across 7 bases. The trim removed 4 bases at V and 2 bases at J, leaving 5 bases unmatched. Germline CDR1 reads SGHRS; CDR2 reads YFSETQ. CDR3 length equals 15 residues. This chain's CDR3 is CASSKRDRNTGELFF. CDR3 nucleotides: TGCGCCAGCAGCAAAAGGGACAGAAACACCGGGGAGCTGTTTTTT.

This sequence joins TRBV5-1 and TRBJ2-3; no clear D. Germline V gives CDR1 SGHRS, CDR2 YFSETQ. This CDR3 has 14 amino acids. Deletions cut 3 bases from V and 1 base from J, with 9 bases between. The CDR3 nucleotides read TGCGCCAGCAGCTCAAATACTGGCACAGATACGCAGTATTTT. It codes for CASSSNTGTDTQYF.

The count of this clone is one. The V call is TRBV19, the J call TRBJ2-5; the D gene is possibly TRBD2 (5 bases). The CDR3 spans 12 residues. The germline V and J ends were trimmed by 9 bases and 1 base, with 9 bases remaining between them. Per germline, CDR1 LNHDA and CDR2 SQIVND (reference sequence). Here the CDR3 DNA reads TGTGCCAGCTCCGGGATCCAAGAGACCCAGTACTTC. Its protein product is CASSGIQETQYF.

The chain carries TRBV10-3 and TRBJ1-2; D might be TRBD1 (6 bases). The CDR3 spans 14 residues. CDR1 ENHRY and CDR2 SYGVKD come from the germline V gene. V was shortened by 6 bases and J by 5 bases, with 16 bases between the two germline ends. The CDR3 coding sequence is TGTGCCATCAGAGTGACAGGCCCGGGGTATGGCTACACCTTC. Amino acids: CAIRVTGPGYGYTF.

The CDR3 spells CASSTRATNEKLFF. In nucleotides, the CDR3 is TGTGCCAGCAGTACGCGAGCAACTAATGAAAAACTGTTTTTT. The chain combines TRBV25-1 with TRBJ1-4; D is uncertain. Deletions cut 5 bases from V and 0 bases from J, with 7 bases between. The CDR3 totals 14 residues. CDR1 is MGHDK and CDR2 is SYGVNS in the germline V gene.

The chain carries TRBV5-1 and TRBJ2-1; a weak D match, TRBD2 (7 bases). There are 15 residues in the CDR3. The ends were cut back, 5 bases at V and 7 bases at J, with 19 bases in the middle. Germline assignment: CDR1 SGHRS and CDR2 YFSETQ. CDR3 in amino acids: CASSMGGLAENEQFF. The CDR3 DNA sequence: TGCGCCAGCAGTATGGGGGGCCTAGCGGAAAATGAGCAGTTCTTC.

In this sample, this clone turned up once. V usage is TRBV19 and J usage is TRBJ1-2; 7 bases are a match to TRBD1. J was trimmed by 3 bases and V by 5 bases; bases with no gene match: 9. The CDR3 extends over 15 amino acids. Germline lookup yields CDR1 LNHDA and CDR2 SQIVND (reference sequence). CDR3 loop: CASSLKTGIDYGYTF. The CDR3 region has the DNA TGTGCCAGTAGTTTAAAGACAGGGATCGACTATGGCTACACCTTC.